This passage covers 14 T cell receptor beta chains from one sample sequenced in a study of blood T cell repertoires in COVID-19. Generated by immunoSEQ multiplex PCR, the TCRdb table keeps only in-frame clones and is missing some. The table lists around 300,000 clones, around 91% of them singletons, with more than 0.85% in the top ten. The source material was peripheral blood. The receptors were gathered from a woman aged 40 to 50 with COVID-19, enrolled during active disease.

The V gene is TRBV28, the J gene TRBJ2-7; 8 nucleotides align to TRBD1. V was pared by 6 bases and J by 4 bases, with 11 bases of the junction left unmatched. There are 15 residues in the CDR3. CDR1 is MDHEN, CDR2 SYDVKM, per germline. This CDR3 reads CASSLDRVKAYEQYF. As DNA, the CDR3 is TGTGCCAGCAGCCTGGACAGGGTAAAGGCGTACGAGCAGTACTTC.

This clone was observed a single time. The chain uses TRBV7-9 and TRBJ1-5; 8 positions agree with TRBD1. Germline trimming cut 4 bases from V and 2 bases from J; bases unmatched to any gene: 1. Germline assignment: CDR1 SEHNR and CDR2 FQNEAQ (reference sequence). This CDR3 comprises 14 residues. In nucleotides, the CDR3 is TGTGCCAGCAGCTGGGGACAGGGCAATCAGCCCCAGCATTTT. Translation: CASSWGQGNQPQHF. Filled out from reference TRBV7-9 and TRBJ1-5, the complete variable domain reads DTGVSQNPRHKITKRGQNVTFRCDPISEHNRLYWYRQTLGQGPEFLTYFQNEAQLEKSRLLSDRFSAERPKGSFSTLEIQRTEQGDSAMYLCASSWGQGNQPQHFGDGTRLSIL.

The chain links TRBV27 to TRBJ1-2; weak D call: TRBD1 (6 bases). The V end lost 5 bases, the J end lost 0 bases, and 13 bases lay between the germline ends. Germline CDR1 reads MNHEY; CDR2 reads SMNVEV (reference sequence). This CDR3 is 15 amino acids long. The CDR3 nucleotides are TGTGCCAGCAGTCGAGGACAGACAACTAACTATGGCTACACCTTC. Translating it yields CASSRGQTTNYGYTF.

The chain is built from TRBV12-5 and TRBJ1-2, with 11 bases matching TRBD1. Germline V gene lookup returns CDR1 LGHNT and CDR2 FRNRAP. This CDR3 region has 18 residues. V lost 0 bases and J lost 8; bases outside the gene matches: 14. In DNA form, the CDR3 reads TGTGCTAGTGGTTTGGTCCACGGACAGGGGGCGTTGGATTGGGGCTACACCTTC. It specifies CASGLVHGQGALDWGYTF.

For the CDR3, the DNA is TGCGCCAGCAGCCAAGATGGGCGTTATGGCTACACCTTC. It codes for CASSQDGRYGYTF. V and J are TRBV4-3 and TRBJ1-2, with D uncertain. Germline assignment: CDR1 LGHNA and CDR2 YSLEER. This CDR3 spans 13 amino acids. Deletions cut 0 bases from V and 5 bases from J, with 7 bases between.

The rearrangement uses TRBV4-3 and TRBJ2-2; 9 bases align to TRBD2. Trimming took 6 bases from V and 5 from J; bases not matched to a gene: 4. This CDR3 region has 14 residues. Germline assignment: CDR1 LGHNA and CDR2 YSLEER. In nucleotides, the CDR3 is TGCGCCAGCAGTGTGCTAGCGGGGACCGGGGAGCTGTTTTTT. Translating gives CASSVLAGTGELFF.

J is TRBJ1-2 and V is TRBV6-1; D not certain. CDR3 size: 15 residues. V was cut by 0 bases and J by 3 bases, with 11 bases left in between. Germline V gene sequence: CDR1 MNHNS, CDR2 SASEGT. The CDR3 DNA is TGTGCCAGCAGTGAAGCGCAGTGGACTTACTATGGCTACACCTTC. It codes for CASSEAQWTYYGYTF.

This chain joins TRBV5-1 and TRBJ2-1; TRBD2 matches 8 bases. The V and J ends lost 0 bases and 6 bases, in that order; junction bases with no gene match: 5. The CDR3 spans 15 residues. In germline, CDR1 is SGHRS, CDR2 YFSETQ. In DNA, the CDR3 is TGCGCCAGCAGCTTGGACGCGGGGGGCGTCAATGAGCAGTTCTTC. Residues: CASSLDAGGVNEQFF.

This clone was found once. V gene TRBV28 combines with J gene TRBJ2-7; tentatively, D is TRBD2 (7 bases). This CDR3 region has 15 residues. Trimming removed 5 bases from V and 5 bases from J, with 19 bases in between. Germline lookup yields CDR1 MDHEN and CDR2 SYDVKM. The CDR3 is CASSPGGREEDEQYF. CDR3 in DNA: TGTGCCAGCAGTCCGGGGGGCAGGGAAGAGGACGAGCAGTACTTC.

The rearrangement joins TRBV5-5 to TRBJ2-7; D uncertain. V lost 0 bases to trimming and J lost 3 bases, with 4 bases between them. Germline assignment: CDR1 SGHKS and CDR2 YYEKEE (reference sequence). This CDR3 region has 12 residues. The CDR3 reads CASSLELYEQYF. CDR3 nucleotide sequence: TGTGCCAGCAGCTTGGAGCTCTACGAGCAGTACTTC.

The genes are TRBV5-4 and TRBJ2-1; TRBD2 agrees at 10 bases. Trimming took 4 bases from V and 1 from J; bases not matched to a gene: 5. The CDR3 totals 16 residues. Germline V CDR1 and CDR2: SGHNT, YYREEE (reference sequence). The DNA for the CDR3 is TGTGCCAGCAGCGCCGAGCGGGGGGGGTCCTACAATGAGCAGTTCTTC. It specifies CASSAERGGSYNEQFF. Complete variable domain (other parts from reference TRBV5-4 and TRBJ2-1): ETGVTQSPTHLIKTRGQQVTLRCSSQSGHNTVSWYQQALGQGPQFIFQYYREEENGRGNFPPRFSGLQFPNYSSELNVNALELDDSALYLCASSAERGGSYNEQFFGPGTRLTVL.

The chain has TRBV7-3 and TRBJ2-6, with D maybe TRBD1 (5 bases). V dropped 3 bases and J dropped 0 bases, with 9 bases sitting between them. Germline CDR1 and CDR2: SGHTA and FQGTGA. The CDR3 consists of 16 residues. CDR3 nucleotide sequence: TGTGCCAGCAGCTTCGTAGGGGCCTCTGGGGCCAACGTCCTGACTTTC. Protein: CASSFVGASGANVLTF.

As DNA, the CDR3 is TGTGCCAGTAGTATAGTCGGCACAGATACGCAGTATTTT. This gives the protein CASSIVGTDTQYF. V and J are TRBV19 and TRBJ2-3; D remains unclear. CDR1 LNHDA and CDR2 SQIVND come from the germline V gene (reference sequence). V lost 1 base to trimming and J lost 1 base, with 3 bases between them. The CDR3 contains 13 residues.

The DNA for the CDR3 is TGTGCCTGGAGTGTCTCAGGGGTTCTCTATGGCTACACCTTC. It codes for CAWSVSGVLYGYTF. The chain couples TRBV30 to TRBJ1-2; a weak D match, TRBD1 (6 bases). V lost 0 bases to trimming and J lost 4 bases, with 12 bases between them. Germline V gene data show CDR1 as GTSNPN and CDR2 as SVGIG (reference sequence). This CDR3 contains 14 residues.